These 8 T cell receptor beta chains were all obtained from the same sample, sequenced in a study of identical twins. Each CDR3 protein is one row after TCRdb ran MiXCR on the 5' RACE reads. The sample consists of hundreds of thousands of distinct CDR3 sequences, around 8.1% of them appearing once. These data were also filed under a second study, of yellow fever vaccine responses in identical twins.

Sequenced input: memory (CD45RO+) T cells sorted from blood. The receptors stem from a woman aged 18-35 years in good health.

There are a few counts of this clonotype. For the CDR3, the DNA is TGCAGTGCCAAACTATCTCTCGCTGAGCAGTTCTTC. Protein product: CSAKLSLAEQFF. This chain connects TRBV20-1 to TRBJ2-1; D gene unclear. V lost 6 bases to trimming and J lost 9 bases, with 15 bases between them. Germline V gene data show CDR1 as DFQATT and CDR2 as SNEGSKA (reference sequence). The CDR3 sequence is 12 residues long.

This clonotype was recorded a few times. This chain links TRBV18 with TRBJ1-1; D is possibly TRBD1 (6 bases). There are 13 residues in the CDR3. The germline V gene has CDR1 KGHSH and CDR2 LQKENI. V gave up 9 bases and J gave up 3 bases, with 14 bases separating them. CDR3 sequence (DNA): TGTGCCAGTAAGACAGGCAAGTACACTGAAGCTTTCTTT. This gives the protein CASKTGKYTEAFF.

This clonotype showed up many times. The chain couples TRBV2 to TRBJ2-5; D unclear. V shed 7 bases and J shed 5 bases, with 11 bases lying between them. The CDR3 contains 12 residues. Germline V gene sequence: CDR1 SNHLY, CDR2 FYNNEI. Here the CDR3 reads CASKYFSETQYF. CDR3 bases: TGTGCCAGCAAATATTTTTCGGAGACCCAGTACTTC.

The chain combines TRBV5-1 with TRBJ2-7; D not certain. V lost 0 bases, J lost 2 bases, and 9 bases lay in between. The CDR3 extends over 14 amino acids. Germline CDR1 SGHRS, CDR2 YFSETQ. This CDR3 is CASSLAGITYEQYF. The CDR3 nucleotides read TGCGCCAGCAGCTTGGCTGGCATTACCTACGAGCAGTACTTC.

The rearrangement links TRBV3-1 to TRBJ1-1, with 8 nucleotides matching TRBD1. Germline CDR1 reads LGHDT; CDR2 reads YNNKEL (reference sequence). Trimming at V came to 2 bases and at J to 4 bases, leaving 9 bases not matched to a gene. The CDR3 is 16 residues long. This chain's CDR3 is CASSQRGTGVFTEAFF. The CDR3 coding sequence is TGTGCCAGCAGCCAACGAGGGACAGGCGTTTTCACTGAAGCTTTCTTT.

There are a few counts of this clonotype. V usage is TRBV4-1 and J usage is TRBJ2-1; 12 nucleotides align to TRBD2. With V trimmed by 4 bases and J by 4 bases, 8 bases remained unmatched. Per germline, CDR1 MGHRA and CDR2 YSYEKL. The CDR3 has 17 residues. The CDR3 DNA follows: TGCGCCAGCAGCCCCGATCCCGGGACTAGCGGGTACAATGAGCAGTTCTTC. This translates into CASSPDPGTSGYNEQFF.

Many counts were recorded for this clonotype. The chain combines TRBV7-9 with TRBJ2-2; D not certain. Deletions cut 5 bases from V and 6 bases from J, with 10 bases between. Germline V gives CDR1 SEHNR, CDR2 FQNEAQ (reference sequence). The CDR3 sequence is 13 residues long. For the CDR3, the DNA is TGTGCCAGCAGCATCGAGGTGGCCGGGGAGCTGTTTTTT. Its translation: CASSIEVAGELFF.

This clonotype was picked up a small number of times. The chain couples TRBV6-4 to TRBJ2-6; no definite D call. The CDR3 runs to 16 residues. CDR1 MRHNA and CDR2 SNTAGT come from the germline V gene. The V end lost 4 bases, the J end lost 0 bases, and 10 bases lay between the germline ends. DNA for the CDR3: TGTGCCAGCAGTGTCAGCCCAATCTCTGGGGCCAACGTCCTGACTTTC. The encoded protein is CASSVSPISGANVLTF.